This T cell receptor (beta chain) was obtained from a study of cytomegalovirus exposure and HLA in healthy donors. Sequencing used immunoSEQ multiplex PCR; TCRdb keeps in-frame clones, though not all of them. The sample includes around 230,000 clones, roughly 86% seen only once; the top ten take about 1.2%. The specimen sequenced was PBMCs. The sequence was obtained from a woman aged 30 to 39 in good health and CMV-seropositive.

In DNA form, the CDR3 reads TGTGCCAGTAGTATAGTGGCGGCTAGCACAGATACGCAGTATTTT. Translated, it gives CASSIVAASTDTQYF. The chain recombines TRBV19 with TRBJ2-3, with D hard to call. The CDR3 runs to 15 residues. Germline loops: CDR1 LNHDA, CDR2 SQIVND (reference sequence). The germline V and J ends were trimmed by 1 base and 0 bases, with 8 bases remaining between them.